This TCR beta chain was obtained from a study of blood T cell repertoires in COVID-19. Some clones are missing from TCRdb's copy, which holds only in-frame ones; the method was immunoSEQ multiplex PCR. Here the sample spans 55,000 to 75,000 clones, less than 85% being singletons. The CDR3 has 15 residues. The germline CDR1 and CDR2 sequences are SGHVS and FQNEAQ. Trimming left V 5 bases short and J 4 bases short, with 17 bases between. Sequencing input: peripheral blood. The gene calls are TRBV7-8 and TRBJ1-2, with D possibly matching TRBD1 (5 bases). The receptor's source is a man between 60 and 75 years old with acute or convalescent COVID-19. The CDR3 DNA follows: TGTGCCAGCAGCCCTCTATTGACAGTTTTCTATGGCTACACCTTC. Amino acids: CASSPLLTVFYGYTF.